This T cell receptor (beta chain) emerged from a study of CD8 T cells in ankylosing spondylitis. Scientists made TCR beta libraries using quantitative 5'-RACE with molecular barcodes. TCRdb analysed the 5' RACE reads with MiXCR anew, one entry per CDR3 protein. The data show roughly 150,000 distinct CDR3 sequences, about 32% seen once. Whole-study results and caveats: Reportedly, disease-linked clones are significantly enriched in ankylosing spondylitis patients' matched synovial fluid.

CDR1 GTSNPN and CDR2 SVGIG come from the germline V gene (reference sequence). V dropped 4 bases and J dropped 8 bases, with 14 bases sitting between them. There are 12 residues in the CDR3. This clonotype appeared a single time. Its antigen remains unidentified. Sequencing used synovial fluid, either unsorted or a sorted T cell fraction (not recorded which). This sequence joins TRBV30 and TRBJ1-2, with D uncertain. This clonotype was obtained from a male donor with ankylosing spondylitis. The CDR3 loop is CAWTPGTYGYTF. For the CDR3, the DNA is TGTGCCTGGACGCCGGGTACCTACGGCTACACCTTC. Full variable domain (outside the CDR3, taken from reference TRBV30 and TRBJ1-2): SQTIHQWPATLVQPVGSPLSLECTVEGTSNPNLYWYRQAAGRGLQLLFYSVGIGQISSEVPQNLSASRPQDRQFILSSKKLLLSDSGFYLCAWTPGTYGYTFGSGTRLTVV.